This T cell receptor (beta chain) was sequenced for a study of T cells after yellow fever vaccination. This clonotype was seen many times. Its antigen is still unknown. Study-wide results and limits: Subsequent booster samples again held most clones from primary vaccination (roughly 96% CD4, about 86% CD8).

This CDR3 has 13 residues. The V gene lost 6 bases and the J gene lost 4 bases, with 10 bases spanning the gap. TCRdb passed the 5' RACE reads through MiXCR, listing each CDR3 protein once. The table has approximately 170,000 distinct CDR3 sequences, about 11% seen once; the top ten hold roughly a third. The sample consisted of CD8+ T cells sorted from PBMCs, taken 15 days after the yellow fever booster vaccination. The sequence was obtained from a man aged 18 to 30 who received the YFV17D yellow fever vaccine. The chain uses TRBV12-3 or TRBV12-4 and TRBJ2-1, with a tentative D call TRBD2 (6 bases). The CDR3 DNA reads as TGTGCCAGCAGAGGAGGGCATTACAATGAGCAGTTCTTC. Translated, it gives CASRGGHYNEQFF.